This entry features one TCR beta chain sequence. Its matching antigen is unknown. The test was conducted at deep level. Authors' methods: Quality scores were absent from the junction-only immunoSEQ sequences, so filtering differed. TCRdb keeps only in-frame clones here, not all; method: immunoSEQ multiplex PCR. V and J calls and clone size are as listed in that table; D and trimming were resolved from the DNA. The data contain about 490,000 clones, 65% to 80% of them singletons. The data originate from a study of shared clonotypes between healthy human individuals. Study-level results: Clonotype sharing among donors was thought likely to change with sequencing depth.

Donors comprised only Caucasian adults living in Nashville, Tennessee. Specimen: PBMCs. The receptor was isolated from a woman in her thirties or forties in good health. Some clones in this sample may be carry-over from other donors' samples.

The CDR3 DNA reads as TGTGCCAGCAGTGAAAGCTGGCAGGGTGGGACCGGGGAGCTGTTTTTT. This codes for CASSESWQGGTGELFF. The chain joins TRBV6-1 to TRBJ2-2; perhaps TRBD1 as D (5 bases). Germline V lookup: CDR1 MNHNS, CDR2 SASEGT. CDR3 length: 16 amino acids. Trimming left V 2 bases short and J 5 bases short, with 15 bases between.